A selection of T cell receptor beta chains follows, all from one sample in a study of CD8 T cells in Susac syndrome. TCRdb independently ran MiXCR on the immunoSEQ multiplex PCR reads; one entry per CDR3 protein. In the table there are tens of thousands of distinct CDR3 sequences, 94% of which are singletons. Sequencing was carried out using CD8+ T cells from PBMCs. The receptor source for this set is a human donor with Susac syndrome. Both conserved end residues are part of each CDR3. A D gene is named only where the DNA matches it firmly. Not every row has a clone size; where given, it reads once, few, many or a size class.

TRBJ2-7 | . | TRBD2 | TRBV6-2/TRBV6-3 | CASSLLAGASYEQYF | TGTGCCAGCAGCCTCCTAGCGGGGGCGTCCTACGAGCAGTACTTC
TRBJ1-2 | once | . | TRBV20-1 | CSASGSGGGYTF | TGCAGTGCTAGCGGTTCGGGGGGGGGCTACACCTTC
TRBJ2-7 | . | . | TRBV7-6 | CASSFAGRGSHEQYF | TGTGCCAGCAGCTTCGCGGGGCGCGGGTCCCACGAGCAGTACTTC
TRBJ1-2 | . | TRBD1 | TRBV7-6 | CASSPDRQGARYGYTF | TGTGCCAGCAGCCCGGACCGACAGGGGGCACGGTATGGCTACACCTTC
TRBJ1-2 | . | . | TRBV24-1 | CATSGGAGYTF | TGTGCCACCAGTGGAGGGGCCGGCTACACCTTC
TRBJ1-2 | . | TRBD1 | TRBV11-2 | CASSLVGTANGYTF | TGTGCCAGCAGCTTAGTTGGGACAGCCAATGGCTACACCTTC
TRBJ1-1 | . | . | TRBV29-1 | CSVEDRTEAFF | TGCAGCGTTGAAGATCGAACTGAAGCTTTCTTT
TRBJ2-3 | . | . | TRBV7-9 | CASSSPVATTDTQYF | TGTGCCAGCAGCTCCCCCGTGGCCACTACAGATACGCAGTATTTT
TRBJ2-1 | . | TRBD2 | TRBV20-1 | CSASKRGGHNEQFF | TGCAGTGCTAGCAAGCGGGGGGGACACAATGAGCAGTTCTTC
TRBJ2-1 | . | TRBD2 | TRBV7-9 | CASGVAGYVEQFF | TGTGCCAGCGGAGTAGCGGGGTACGTTGAGCAGTTCTTC
TRBJ1-1 | . | TRBD1 | TRBV3-1 | CASSHSRTGLNTEAFF | TGTGCCAGCAGCCATTCGAGGACAGGTCTGAACACTGAAGCTTTCTTT
TRBJ2-1 | once | TRBD2 | TRBV3-1 | CASSPELSGGLSYNEQFF | TGTGCCAGCAGCCCGGAACTTAGCGGGGGTCTCTCCTACAATGAGCAGTTCTTC
TRBJ2-7 | . | . | TRBV27 | CASSSHIEEQYF | TGTGCCAGCAGTTCACACATCGAGGAGCAGTACTTC
TRBJ1-2 | . | . | TRBV19 | CASSIQGEVYGYTF | TGTGCCAGTAGTATCCAGGGCGAGGTCTATGGCTACACCTTC
TRBJ2-5 | . | TRBD1 | TRBV9 | CASSTRTGGLETQYF | TGTGCCAGCAGCACTAGGACAGGGGGCCTAGAGACCCAGTACTTC
TRBJ2-4 | . | TRBD1 | TRBV27 | CASSLRGRKNIQYF | TGTGCCAGCAGTTTGAGGGGGCGCAAAAACATTCAGTACTTC
TRBJ2-5 | . | . | TRBV28 | CASSTSQGGRETQYF | TGTGCCAGCAGTACCTCTCAGGGGGGACGAGAGACCCAGTACTTC
TRBJ2-1 | . | . | TRBV7-2 | CASSPRGRGSSYNEQFF | TGTGCCAGCAGCCCCAGGGGGCGGGGGAGCTCTTACAATGAGCAGTTCTTC
TRBJ2-7 | . | TRBD1 | TRBV5-4 | CASSFRGQGDEQYF | TGTGCCAGCAGCTTTAGGGGACAGGGGGACGAGCAGTACTTC
TRBJ2-1 | . | TRBD1 | TRBV9 | CASSAGQQYYNEQFF | TGTGCCAGCAGCGCGGGACAGCAGTATTACAATGAGCAGTTCTTC
TRBJ1-1 | . | . | TRBV6-2/TRBV6-3 | CASLRGHTEAFF | TGTGCCAGCCTCCGGGGACACACTGAAGCTTTCTTT
TRBJ2-5 | once | . | TRBV12-5 | CASGPTLALGETQYF | TGTGCTAGTGGCCCGACTCTAGCGTTAGGCGAGACCCAGTACTTC
TRBJ1-2 | . | TRBD1 | TRBV9 | CASGQGGGYTF | TGTGCCAGCGGACAGGGCGGTGGCTACACCTTC
TRBJ2-4 | . | . | TRBV25-1 | CASSEGGRVDIQYF | TGTGCCAGCAGTGAAGGGGGCAGGGTGGACATTCAGTACTTC
TRBJ1-6 | . | . | TRBV12-3/TRBV12-4 | CASSWTLINSPLHF | TGTGCCAGCAGTTGGACCCTGATCAATTCACCCCTCCACTTT
TRBJ2-7 | . | . | TRBV7-9 | CASSWIGGSYEQYF | TGTGCCAGCAGCTGGATAGGGGGTTCCTACGAGCAGTACTTC
TRBJ2-7 | . | TRBD1 | TRBV12-3/TRBV12-4 | CASSLGGQVSYEQYF | TGTGCCAGCAGTTTAGGGGGACAGGTCTCCTACGAGCAGTACTTC
TRBJ2-1 | . | TRBD2 | TRBV12-3/TRBV12-4 | CASSPSGGAARNEQFF | TGTGCCAGCAGCCCTAGCGGGGGGGCCGCAAGGAATGAGCAGTTCTTC
TRBJ2-1 | . | TRBD1 | TRBV12-3/TRBV12-4 | CASSYRTGREQFF | TGTGCCAGCAGTTACCGGACAGGGCGAGAGCAGTTCTTC
TRBJ1-2 | . | . | TRBV6-5 | CASSYSAQPVHYGYTF | TGTGCCAGCAGTTACTCCGCCCAGCCGGTTCACTATGGCTACACCTTC
TRBJ2-1 | . | . | TRBV19 | CASSMGTSSYNEQFF | TGTGCCAGTAGTATGGGCACGAGCTCCTACAATGAGCAGTTCTTC
TRBJ2-3 | . | . | TRBV12-3/TRBV12-4 | CASSLAASGTDTQYF | TGTGCCAGCAGTTTAGCGGCTAGCGGCACAGATACGCAGTATTTT
TRBJ1-1 | . | . | TRBV5-1 | CASSPRSPNTEAFF | TGCGCCAGCAGCCCCAGGAGCCCGAACACTGAAGCTTTCTTT
TRBJ2-7 | . | . | TRBV10-3 | CAISEYPPDEQYF | TGTGCCATCAGTGAGTACCCGCCCGACGAGCAGTACTTC
TRBJ2-1 | few | TRBD2 | TRBV2 | CASSDLAGGSYNEQFF | TGTGCCAGCAGTGACCTAGCGGGGGGCTCCTACAATGAGCAGTTCTTC
TRBJ2-3 | . | . | TRBV29-1 | CSVEWGTLNTQYF | TGCAGCGTTGAATGGGGGACTTTAAATACGCAGTATTTT
TRBJ2-1 | . | . | TRBV6-4 | CASSAGPRGNEQFF | TGTGCCAGCAGCGCTGGCCCCCGGGGCAATGAGCAGTTCTTC
TRBJ2-1 | once | TRBD2 | TRBV10-3 | CAIRDAGGPYNEQFF | TGTGCCATCAGAGATGCGGGGGGGCCGTACAATGAGCAGTTCTTC
TRBJ2-7 | once | . | TRBV20-1 | CSAKGFVSYEQYF | TGCAGTGCTAAAGGGTTTGTCTCCTACGAGCAGTACTTC
TRBJ1-6 | . | TRBD1 | TRBV28 | CASSLTGALSRDSPLHF | TGTGCCAGCAGTTTGACAGGGGCCCTCTCTAGGGATTCACCCCTCCACTTT
TRBJ1-6 | . | . | TRBV9 | CASSVGSNSPLHF | TGTGCCAGCAGCGTAGGAAGCAATTCACCCCTCCACTTT
TRBJ2-7 | . | TRBD1 | TRBV6-5 | CASSYAPGQGTYEQYF | TGTGCCAGCAGTTACGCACCGGGACAGGGGACTTACGAGCAGTACTTC
TRBJ1-2 | . | TRBD1 | TRBV12-3/TRBV12-4 | CASSFGTAYGYTF | TGTGCCAGCAGTTTCGGGACAGCCTATGGCTACACCTTC
TRBJ1-1 | . | . | TRBV7-9 | CASSLLPEAFF | TGTGCCAGCAGCTTACTTCCTGAAGCTTTCTTT
TRBJ1-6 | once | . | TRBV3-1 | CASSQRVTGENSPLHF | TGTGCCAGCAGCCAACGTGTGACAGGAGAAAATTCACCCCTCCACTTT
TRBJ2-5 | once | . | TRBV27 | CASSRRGQETQYF | TGTGCCAGCAGCCGGCGGGGCCAAGAGACCCAGTACTTC
TRBJ1-5 | . | . | TRBV28 | CASRRGQPQHF | TGTGCCAGCAGAAGGGGCCAGCCCCAGCATTTT
TRBJ1-3 | once | . | TRBV11-2 | CASSRWGDGNTIYF | TGTGCCAGCAGCCGGTGGGGGGATGGAAACACCATATATTTT
TRBJ1-2 | . | . | TRBV7-8 | CASSLERNDGYTF | TGTGCCAGCAGCTTAGAACGGAACGATGGCTACACCTTC
TRBJ2-1 | . | TRBD2 | TRBV29-1 | CSVFLGRGAYNEQFF | TGCAGCGTTTTTTTAGGACGGGGGGCCTACAATGAGCAGTTCTTC
TRBJ1-5 | . | TRBD1 | TRBV9 | CASSVGAGGQPQHF | TGTGCCAGCAGCGTAGGGGCAGGGGGTCAGCCCCAGCATTTT
TRBJ2-5 | . | . | TRBV7-6 | CASSSFRGRAETQYF | TGTGCCAGCAGCTCCTTTCGGGGAAGGGCAGAGACCCAGTACTTC